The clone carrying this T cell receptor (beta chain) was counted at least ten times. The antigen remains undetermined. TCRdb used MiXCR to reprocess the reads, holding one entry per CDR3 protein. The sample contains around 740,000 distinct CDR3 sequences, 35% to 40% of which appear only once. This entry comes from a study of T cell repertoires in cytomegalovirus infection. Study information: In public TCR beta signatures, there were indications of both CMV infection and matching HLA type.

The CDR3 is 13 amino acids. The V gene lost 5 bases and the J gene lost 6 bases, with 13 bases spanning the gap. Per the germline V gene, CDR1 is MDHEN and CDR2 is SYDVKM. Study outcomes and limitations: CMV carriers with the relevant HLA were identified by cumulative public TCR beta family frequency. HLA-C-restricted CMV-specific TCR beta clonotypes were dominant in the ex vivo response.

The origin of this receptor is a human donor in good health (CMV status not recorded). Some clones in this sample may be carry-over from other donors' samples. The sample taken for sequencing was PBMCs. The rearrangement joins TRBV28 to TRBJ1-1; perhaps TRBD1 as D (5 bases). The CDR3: CASSIRGLAEAFF. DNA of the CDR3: TGTGCCAGCAGTATTAGGGGCTTGGCTGAAGCTTTCTTT. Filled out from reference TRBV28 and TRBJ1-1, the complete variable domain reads DVKVTQSSRYLVKRTGEKVFLECVQDMDHENMFWYRQDPGLGLRLIYFSYDVKMKEKGDIPEGYSVSREKKERFSLILESASTNQTSMYLCASSIRGLAEAFFGQGTRLTVV.